One and the same sample provided the 9 T cell receptor beta chains below, sequenced in a study of cytomegalovirus exposure and HLA in healthy donors. The method was immunoSEQ multiplex PCR; TCRdb's version includes in-frame clones alone and lacks a portion of them. In the table there are roughly 130,000 clones, 75% to 90% of which are singletons. Sequenced: PBMCs. Receptors were obtained from a woman younger than 35 in good health and CMV-seropositive.

The chain couples TRBV2 to TRBJ1-1; D might be TRBD1 (6 bases). CDR3 length: 15 amino acids. Germline-derived CDR1 and CDR2 are SNHLY and FYNNEI. V was pared by 5 bases and J by 6 bases, with 19 bases between. This CDR3 reads CASSPRDKTSAEAFF. The CDR3 DNA follows: TGTGCCAGCAGTCCCCGGGACAAGACCAGCGCTGAAGCTTTCTTT. The full variable domain, its missing parts supplied by reference TRBV2 and TRBJ1-1, is EPEVTQTPSHQVTQMGQEVILRCVPISNHLYFYWYRQILGQKVEFLVSFYNNEISEKSEIFDDQFSVERPDGSNFTLKIRSTKLEDSAMYFCASSPRDKTSAEAFFGQGTRLTVV.

This clone was counted once. V gene TRBV30 combines with J gene TRBJ1-2; D possibly corresponds to TRBD1 (5 bases). Per germline, CDR1 GTSNPN and CDR2 SVGIG (reference sequence). V lost 3 bases, J lost 5 bases, and 10 bases lay in between. This CDR3 is built from 12 residues. Written as DNA, the CDR3 is TGTGCCTGGAGAGAGACAGTTTATGGCTACACCTTC. Translation gives CAWRETVYGYTF.

The CDR3 protein is CASSHGGWSNQPQHF. In nucleotides, the CDR3 is TGTGCCAGCAGCCACGGGGGGTGGAGCAATCAGCCCCAGCATTTT. The chain is built from TRBV28 and TRBJ1-5; weak D call: TRBD1 (5 bases). Germline loops: CDR1 MDHEN, CDR2 SYDVKM. The CDR3 has 15 amino acids. The germline V and J ends were trimmed by 6 bases and 1 base, with 13 bases remaining between them.

This clone has more than one count but fewer than ten. The chain links TRBV12-5 to TRBJ2-7, with TRBD1 as a possible D gene (6 bases). Germline V gene sequence: CDR1 LGHNT, CDR2 FRNRAP. The CDR3 runs 18 residues. V was cut by 1 base and J by 4 bases, with 23 bases left in between. CDR3 sequence reads: CASGLARTWTATGYEQYF. CDR3 sequence (DNA): TGTGCTAGTGGTTTGGCCCGAACGTGGACAGCGACGGGTTACGAGCAGTACTTC.

CDR3 sequence reads: CASSPPGQGIGEQFF. For the CDR3, the DNA is TGTGCCAGCAGTCCTCCGGGACAGGGGATCGGTGAGCAGTTCTTC. J is TRBJ2-1 and V is TRBV6-6, with 10 bases fitting TRBD1. V was pared by 5 bases and J by 9 bases, with 10 bases of the junction left unmatched. The CDR3 runs 15 residues. The germline gives CDR1 MNHNY, CDR2 SVGAGI (reference sequence).

The chain employs TRBV6-1 and TRBJ2-7; 7 bases agree with TRBD1. The junction had 6 bases not matched to a gene; V was cut back by 1 base and J by 6 bases. Germline assignment: CDR1 MNHNS and CDR2 SASEGT. The CDR3 is 14 amino acids. CDR3 DNA: TGTGCCAGCAGTGAAGGACAGGGAATTAGCGAGCAGTACTTC. Encoded protein: CASSEGQGISEQYF.

CDR3 nucleotides: TGTGCCAGTAGTATGCCCCGGGACAGGGGGCGGAGTGAAAAACTGTTTTTT. It translates to CASSMPRDRGRSEKLFF. The chain couples TRBV19 to TRBJ1-4, with 12 bases that match TRBD1. The trim removed 3 bases at V and 7 bases at J, leaving 9 bases unmatched. CDR1 is LNHDA, CDR2 SQIVND, per germline (reference sequence). CDR3 length equals 17 residues.

This sequence joins TRBV5-1 and TRBJ2-7; 7 nucleotides agree with TRBD1. The CDR3 is 13 amino acids. The germline CDR1 and CDR2 sequences are SGHRS and YFSETQ. V shed 4 bases and J 3 bases; nucleotides not matched to a gene: 4. The CDR3 here is CASSEGAYYEQYF. In nucleotides, the CDR3 is TGCGCCAGCAGCGAGGGGGCGTACTACGAGCAGTACTTC. Variable domain in full (rest from reference TRBV5-1 and TRBJ2-7): KAGVTQTPRYLIKTRGQQVTLSCSPISGHRSVSWYQQTPGQGLQFLFEYFSETQRNKGNFPGRFSGRQFSNSRSEMNVSTLELGDSALYLCASSEGAYYEQYFGPGTRLTVT.

V is TRBV7-2 and J is TRBJ2-1, with D uncertain. V was trimmed by 1 base and J by 0 bases, leaving 7 bases between them. The CDR3 has 15 residues. Germline assignment: CDR1 SGHTA and CDR2 FQGNSA. CDR3 coding DNA: TGTGCCAGCAGCTTAGTTTCGAGCTCCTACAATGAGCAGTTCTTC. Its protein product is CASSLVSSSYNEQFF.